The sample holds a few counts of the clone carrying this T cell receptor beta chain. The target antigen is unknown. The data originate from a study of T cell repertoires in cytomegalovirus infection. Study background: Alongside well-studied HLA-B-restricted CMV epitopes, recently identified HLA-C-restricted CMV epitopes were also used. Both CMV infection and a matching HLA type were indicated by public TCR beta signatures.

One entry per CDR3 protein, called by TCRdb with MiXCR from the reads. The profile shows roughly 500,000 distinct CDR3 sequences, 30% to 35% of them singletons. Study results and caveats: Cumulative frequency of public TCR beta families picked out carriers of CMV plus the relevant HLA. The ex vivo response was dominated by HLA-C-restricted CMV-specific TCR beta clonotypes.

The V gene lost 5 bases and the J gene lost 2 bases, with 9 bases spanning the gap. This CDR3 has 13 residues. CDR1 and CDR2 from the germline V gene are MDHEN and SYDVKM. Sample: cultured PBMCs, taken from culture after CMV antigen stimulation. This chain uses TRBV28 with TRBJ1-2; D perhaps matches TRBD1 (5 bases). The source of this sequence is a human donor in good health (CMV status not recorded). Some clones in this sample may be carry-over from other donors' samples. The CDR3 DNA reads as TGTGCCAGCAGTAAGGGACCAAACTATGGCTACACCTTC. Translation: CASSKGPNYGYTF.